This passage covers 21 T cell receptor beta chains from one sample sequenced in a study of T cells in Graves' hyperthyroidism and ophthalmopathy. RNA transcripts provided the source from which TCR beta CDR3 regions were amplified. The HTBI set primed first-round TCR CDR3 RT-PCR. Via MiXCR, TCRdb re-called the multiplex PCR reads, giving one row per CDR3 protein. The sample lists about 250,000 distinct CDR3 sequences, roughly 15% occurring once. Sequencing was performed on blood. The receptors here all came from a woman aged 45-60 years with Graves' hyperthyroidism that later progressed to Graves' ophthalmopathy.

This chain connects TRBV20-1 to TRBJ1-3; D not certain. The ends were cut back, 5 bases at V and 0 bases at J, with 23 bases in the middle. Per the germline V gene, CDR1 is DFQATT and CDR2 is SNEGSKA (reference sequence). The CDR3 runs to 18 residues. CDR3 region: CSAPHQIRTVDSGNTIYF. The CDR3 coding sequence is TGCAGTGCTCCTCATCAGATTCGGACGGTCGACTCTGGAAACACCATATATTTT.

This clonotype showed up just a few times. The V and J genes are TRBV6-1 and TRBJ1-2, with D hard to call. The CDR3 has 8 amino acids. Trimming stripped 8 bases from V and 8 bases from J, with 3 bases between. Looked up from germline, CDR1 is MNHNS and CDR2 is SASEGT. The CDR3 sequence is CASSGYTF. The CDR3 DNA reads TGTGCCAGCTCGGGCTACACCTTC.

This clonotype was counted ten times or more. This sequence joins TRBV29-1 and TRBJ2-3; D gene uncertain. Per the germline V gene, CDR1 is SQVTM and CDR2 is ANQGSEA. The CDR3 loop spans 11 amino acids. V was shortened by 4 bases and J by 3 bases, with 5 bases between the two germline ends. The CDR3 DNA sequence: TGCAGCGTTGTCCCAACAGATACGCAGTATTTT. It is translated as CSVVPTDTQYF.

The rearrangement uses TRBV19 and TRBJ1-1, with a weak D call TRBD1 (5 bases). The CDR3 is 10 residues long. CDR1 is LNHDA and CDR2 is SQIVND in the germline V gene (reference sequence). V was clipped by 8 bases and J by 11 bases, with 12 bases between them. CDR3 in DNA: TGTGCCAGTCGTGGGGGAGTGGCTTTCTTT. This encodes CASRGGVAFF.

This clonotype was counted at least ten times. The DNA of the CDR3 is TGCAGCGTTGTCTGGGGGCTACAGGGGAAGGGCACTGAAGCTTTCTTT. Amino acid sequence: CSVVWGLQGKGTEAFF. The chain joins TRBV29-1 to TRBJ1-1; 7 nucleotides agree with TRBD1. CDR3 size: 16 residues. J gave up 4 bases and V 4 bases, and 15 bases lay outside the gene matches. Germline lookup yields CDR1 SQVTM and CDR2 ANQGSEA.

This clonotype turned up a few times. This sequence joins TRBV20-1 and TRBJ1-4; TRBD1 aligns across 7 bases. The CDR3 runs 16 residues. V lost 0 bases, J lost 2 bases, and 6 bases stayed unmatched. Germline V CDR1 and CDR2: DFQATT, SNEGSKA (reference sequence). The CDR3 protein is CSARDTHRGTNEKLFF. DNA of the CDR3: TGCAGTGCTAGAGATACCCACAGGGGTACTAATGAAAAACTGTTTTTT.

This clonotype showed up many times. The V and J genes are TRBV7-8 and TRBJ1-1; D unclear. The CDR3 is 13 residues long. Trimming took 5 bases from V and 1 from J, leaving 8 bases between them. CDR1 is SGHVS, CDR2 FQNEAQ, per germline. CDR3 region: CASSLERNTEAFF. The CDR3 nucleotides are TGTGCCAGCAGCCTCGAGAGGAACACTGAAGCTTTCTTT.

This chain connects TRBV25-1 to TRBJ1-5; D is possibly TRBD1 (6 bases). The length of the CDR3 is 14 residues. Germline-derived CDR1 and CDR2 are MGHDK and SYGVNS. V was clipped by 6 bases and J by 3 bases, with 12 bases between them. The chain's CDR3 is CASRDGGPNQPQHF. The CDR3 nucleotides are TGTGCCAGCAGAGACGGGGGGCCCAATCAGCCCCAGCATTTT.

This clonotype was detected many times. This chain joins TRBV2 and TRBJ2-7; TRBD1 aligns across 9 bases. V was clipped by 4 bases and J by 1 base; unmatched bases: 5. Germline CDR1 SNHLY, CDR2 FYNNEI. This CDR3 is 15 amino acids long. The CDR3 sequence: CASSAGTGLSYEQYF. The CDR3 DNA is TGTGCCAGCAGTGCCGGGACAGGGCTTTCCTACGAGCAGTACTTC.

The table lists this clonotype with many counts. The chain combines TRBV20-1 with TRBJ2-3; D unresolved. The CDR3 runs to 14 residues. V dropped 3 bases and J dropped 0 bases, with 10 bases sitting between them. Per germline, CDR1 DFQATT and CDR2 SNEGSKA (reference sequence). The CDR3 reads CSASGRASTDTQYF. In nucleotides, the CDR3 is TGCAGTGCTAGTGGCAGAGCTAGCACAGATACGCAGTATTTT.

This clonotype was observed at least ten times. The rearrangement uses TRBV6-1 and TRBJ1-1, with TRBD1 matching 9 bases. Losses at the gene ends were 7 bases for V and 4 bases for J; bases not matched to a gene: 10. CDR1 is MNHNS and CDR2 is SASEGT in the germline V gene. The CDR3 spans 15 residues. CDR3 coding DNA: TGTGCCAGCACCTTCACAGGGGGCGGGGGCACTGAAGCTTTCTTT. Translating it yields CASTFTGGGGTEAFF.

The CDR3 is CAWSVRREDTEAFF. The CDR3 nucleotides are TGTGCCTGGAGTGTTCGGAGGGAGGACACTGAAGCTTTCTTT. V is TRBV30 and J is TRBJ1-1; D is ambiguous. Deletions cut 0 bases from V and 3 bases from J, with 11 bases between. Germline lookup yields CDR1 GTSNPN and CDR2 SVGIG (reference sequence). The CDR3 is 14 amino acids.

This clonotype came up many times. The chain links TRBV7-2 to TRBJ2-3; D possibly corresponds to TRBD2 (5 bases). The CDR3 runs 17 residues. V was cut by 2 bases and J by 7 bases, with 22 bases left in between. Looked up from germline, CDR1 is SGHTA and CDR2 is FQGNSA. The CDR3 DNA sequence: TGTGCCAGCAGCTTATCCGCGAGAGCGGCAGAACCCCATACGCAGTATTTT. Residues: CASSLSARAAEPHTQYF.

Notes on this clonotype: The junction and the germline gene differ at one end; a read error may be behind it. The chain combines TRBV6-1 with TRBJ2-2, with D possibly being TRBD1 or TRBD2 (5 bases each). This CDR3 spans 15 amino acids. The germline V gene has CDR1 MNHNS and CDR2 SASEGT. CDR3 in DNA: TGTGCCATCAGTGAGAACTCAGGGAGCACCGGGGAGCTGTTTTTT. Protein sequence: CAISENSGSTGELFF.

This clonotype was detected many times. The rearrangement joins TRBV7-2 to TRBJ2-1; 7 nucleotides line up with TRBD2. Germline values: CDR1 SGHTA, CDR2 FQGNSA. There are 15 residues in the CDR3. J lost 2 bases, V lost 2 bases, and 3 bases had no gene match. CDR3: CASSLSGTTYNEQFF. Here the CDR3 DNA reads TGTGCCAGCAGCTTAAGCGGGACCACCTACAATGAGCAGTTCTTC. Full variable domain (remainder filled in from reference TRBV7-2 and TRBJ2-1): GAGVSQSPSNKVTEKGKDVELRCDPISGHTALYWYRQSLGQGLEFLIYFQGNSAPDKSGLPSDRFSAERTGGSVSTLTIQRTQQEDSAVYLCASSLSGTTYNEQFFGPGTRLTVL.

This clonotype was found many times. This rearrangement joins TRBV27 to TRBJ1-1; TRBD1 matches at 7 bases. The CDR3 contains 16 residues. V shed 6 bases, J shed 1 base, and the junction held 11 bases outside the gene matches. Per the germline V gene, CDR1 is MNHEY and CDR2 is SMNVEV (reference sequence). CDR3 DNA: TGTGCCAGCAGGACGACAGGGTGGACTGGGAACACTGAAGCTTTCTTT. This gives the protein CASRTTGWTGNTEAFF.

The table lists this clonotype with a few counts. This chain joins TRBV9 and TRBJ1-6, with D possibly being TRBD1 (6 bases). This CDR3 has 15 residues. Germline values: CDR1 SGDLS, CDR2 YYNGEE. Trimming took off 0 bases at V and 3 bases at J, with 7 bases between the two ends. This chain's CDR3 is CASSVEGVYNSPLHF. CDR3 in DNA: TGTGCCAGCAGCGTAGAGGGGGTCTATAATTCACCCCTCCACTTT. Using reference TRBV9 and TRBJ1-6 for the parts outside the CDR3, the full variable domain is DSGVTQTPKHLITATGQRVTLRCSPRSGDLSVYWYQQSLDQGLQFLIQYYNGEERAKGNILERFSAQQFPDLHSELNLSSLELGDSALYFCASSVEGVYNSPLHFGNGTRLTVT.

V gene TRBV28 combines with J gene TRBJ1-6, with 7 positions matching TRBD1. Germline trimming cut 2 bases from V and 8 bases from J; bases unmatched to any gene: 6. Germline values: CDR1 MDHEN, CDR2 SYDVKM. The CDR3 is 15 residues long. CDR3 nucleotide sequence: TGTGCCAGCAGTTTAACCGGGACAGTATATTCACCCCTCCACTTT. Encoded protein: CASSLTGTVYSPLHF.

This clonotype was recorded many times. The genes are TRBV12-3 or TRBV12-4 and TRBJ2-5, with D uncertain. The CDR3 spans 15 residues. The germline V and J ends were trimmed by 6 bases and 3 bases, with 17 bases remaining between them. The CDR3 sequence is CASSPNRRPEETQYF. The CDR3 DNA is TGTGCCAGCAGCCCCAACCGAAGACCAGAAGAGACCCAGTACTTC.

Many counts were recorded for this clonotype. CDR3 sequence: CASSFSRGRVGPQHF. In nucleotides, the CDR3 is TGTGCCAGCAGTTTCTCCAGGGGGCGCGTGGGGCCCCAGCATTTT. V usage is TRBV28 and J usage is TRBJ1-5, with TRBD1 matching 8 bases. V shed 3 bases and J 9 bases; nucleotides not matched to a gene: 10. CDR1 is MDHEN, CDR2 SYDVKM, per germline. This CDR3 comprises 15 residues. The variable domain in full, completed from reference TRBV28 and TRBJ1-5, reads DVKVTQSSRYLVKRTGEKVFLECVQDMDHENMFWYRQDPGLGLRLIYFSYDVKMKEKGDIPEGYSVSREKKERFSLILESASTNQTSMYLCASSFSRGRVGPQHFGDGTRLSIL.

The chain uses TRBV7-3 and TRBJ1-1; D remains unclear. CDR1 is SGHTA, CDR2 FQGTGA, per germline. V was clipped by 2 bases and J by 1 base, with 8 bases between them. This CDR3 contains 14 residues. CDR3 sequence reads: CASSLGEANTEAFF. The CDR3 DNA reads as TGTGCCAGCAGCTTAGGAGAAGCGAACACTGAAGCTTTCTTT.